This T cell receptor beta chain came from a study of cytomegalovirus exposure and HLA in healthy donors. Only in-frame clones appear in the TCRdb table, and some are missing; sequencing was by immunoSEQ multiplex PCR. The sample yields some 140,000 clones, roughly four fifths seen once. CDR1 is SGHTA and CDR2 is FQGNSA in the germline V gene. The CDR3 totals 15 residues. The junction had 7 bases not matched to a gene; V was cut back by 1 base and J by 5 bases. The clonotype originates from a man between 25 and 39 years old in good health and CMV-seropositive. Sequenced input: PBMCs. This chain links TRBV7-2 with TRBJ1-1, with 7 bases matching TRBD1. CDR3 bases: TGTGCCAGCAGCTTAGAGGAGGGGGCTTGGACTGAAGCTTTCTTT. Its translation: CASSLEEGAWTEAFF.